This T cell receptor beta chain was documented in a study of shared clonotypes between healthy human individuals. Across the study: The cohort had two women and a few men, ages 18 to 49. Study-wide findings and caveats: On the whole, naive subsets had larger estimated richness than memory subsets had.

The CDR3 runs to 13 residues. V was pared by 3 bases and J by 2 bases, with 8 bases between. Germline CDR1 is MDHEN and CDR2 is SYDVKM. Generated by immunoSEQ multiplex PCR, the TCRdb table keeps only in-frame clones and is missing some. The sample yields about 2.3 million clones, about 92% seen once. With regard to this clone: Its antigen is not known. The sample has other DNA sequences that encode this CDR3 too.

This clonotype originated in a man between 18 and 29 years old in good health. Some clones in this sample may be carry-over from other donors' samples. What was sequenced was naive CD4+ T cells from PBMCs. The sample's subset: CD45RA+ positively selected. The V gene is TRBV28, the J gene TRBJ2-7; D is undetermined. CDR3 nucleotide sequence: TGTGCCAGCAGTTTGGGTCGGACCTACGAGCAGTACTTC. Residues: CASSLGRTYEQYF.